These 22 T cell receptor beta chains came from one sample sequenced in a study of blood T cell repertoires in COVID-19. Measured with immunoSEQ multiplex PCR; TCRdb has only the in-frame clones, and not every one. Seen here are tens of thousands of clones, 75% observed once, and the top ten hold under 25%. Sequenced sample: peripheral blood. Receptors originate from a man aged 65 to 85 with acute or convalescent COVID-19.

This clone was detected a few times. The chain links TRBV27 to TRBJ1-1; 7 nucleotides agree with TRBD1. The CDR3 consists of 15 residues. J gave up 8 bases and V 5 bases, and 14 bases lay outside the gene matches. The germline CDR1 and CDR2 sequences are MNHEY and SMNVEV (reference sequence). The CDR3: CASSLGTVLTQEAFF. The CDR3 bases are TGTGCCAGCAGTCTCGGGACAGTTTTGACTCAAGAAGCTTTCTTT.

The CDR3 bases are TGTGCCAGCAGGTCTTCAGGGCAGAGCAATCAGCCCCAGCATTTT. Translation: CASRSSGQSNQPQHF. The rearrangement joins TRBV6-5 to TRBJ1-5; D is perhaps TRBD1 (5 bases). V lost 6 bases and J lost 1, with 13 bases in between. CDR1 and CDR2 from the germline V gene are MNHEY and SVGAGI. This CDR3 comprises 15 residues.

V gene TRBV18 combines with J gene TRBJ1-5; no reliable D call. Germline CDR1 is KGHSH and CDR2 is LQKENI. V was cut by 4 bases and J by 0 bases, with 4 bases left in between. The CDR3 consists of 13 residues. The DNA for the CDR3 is TGTGCCAGCTCACGCGATAGCAATCAGCCCCAGCATTTT. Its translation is CASSRDSNQPQHF.

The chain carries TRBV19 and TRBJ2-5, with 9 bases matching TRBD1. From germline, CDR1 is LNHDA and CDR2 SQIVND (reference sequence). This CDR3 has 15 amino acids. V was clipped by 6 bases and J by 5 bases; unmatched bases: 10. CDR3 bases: TGTGCCAGTAGACGTAGGGACAGGGTGGAGGAGACCCAGTACTTC. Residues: CASRRRDRVEETQYF.

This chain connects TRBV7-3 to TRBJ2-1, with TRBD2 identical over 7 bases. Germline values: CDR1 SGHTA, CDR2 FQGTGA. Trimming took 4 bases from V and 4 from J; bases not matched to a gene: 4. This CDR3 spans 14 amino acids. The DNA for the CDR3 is TGTGCCAGCAGCTCGGGACTAACTTACAATGAGCAGTTCTTC. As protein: CASSSGLTYNEQFF.

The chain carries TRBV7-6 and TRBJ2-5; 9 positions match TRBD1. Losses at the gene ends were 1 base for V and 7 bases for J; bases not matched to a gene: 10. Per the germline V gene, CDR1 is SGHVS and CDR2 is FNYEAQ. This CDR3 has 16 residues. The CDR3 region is CASSLVSGQGWGTQYF. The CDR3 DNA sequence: TGTGCCAGCAGCTTAGTTTCGGGACAGGGATGGGGGACCCAGTACTTC.

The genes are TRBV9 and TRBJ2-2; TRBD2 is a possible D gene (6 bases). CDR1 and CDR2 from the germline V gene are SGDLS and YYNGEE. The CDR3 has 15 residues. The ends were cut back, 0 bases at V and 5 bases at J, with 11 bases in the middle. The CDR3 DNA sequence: TGTGCCAGCAGCGTAGGTGGAGGGGCGACCGGGGAGCTGTTTTTT. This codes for CASSVGGGATGELFF.

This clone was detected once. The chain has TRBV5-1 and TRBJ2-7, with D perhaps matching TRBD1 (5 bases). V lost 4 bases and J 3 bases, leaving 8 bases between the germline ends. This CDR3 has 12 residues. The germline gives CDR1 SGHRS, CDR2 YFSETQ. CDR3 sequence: CASSPDSYEQYF. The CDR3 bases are TGCGCCAGCAGCCCCGACAGCTACGAGCAGTACTTC.

As DNA, the CDR3 is TGCAGCGTTGTTGGGGCATATGGCTACACCTTC. It encodes CSVVGAYGYTF. The V gene is TRBV29-1, the J gene TRBJ1-2; a possible D gene is TRBD1 (5 bases). The CDR3 has 11 amino acids. CDR1 and CDR2 (germline): SQVTM, ANQGSEA. V gave up 4 bases and J gave up 5 bases, with 8 bases separating them.

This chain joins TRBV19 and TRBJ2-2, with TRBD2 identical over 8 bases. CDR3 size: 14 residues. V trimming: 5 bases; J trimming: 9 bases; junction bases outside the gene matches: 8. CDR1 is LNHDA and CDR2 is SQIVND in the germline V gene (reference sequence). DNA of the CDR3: TGTGCCAGTAGTCCCCGGGGGGGTCTCCGGGAGCTGTTTTTT. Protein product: CASSPRGGLRELFF. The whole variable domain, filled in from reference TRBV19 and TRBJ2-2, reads DGGITQSPKYLFRKEGQNVTLSCEQNLNHDAMYWYRQDPGQGLRLIYYSQIVNDFQKGDIAEGYSVSREKKESFPLTVTSAQKNPTAFYLCASSPRGGLRELFFGEGSRLTVL.

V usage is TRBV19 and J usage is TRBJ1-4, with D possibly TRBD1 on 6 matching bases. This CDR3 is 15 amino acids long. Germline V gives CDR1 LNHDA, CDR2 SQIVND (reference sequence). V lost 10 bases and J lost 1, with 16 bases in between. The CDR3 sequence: CATLDRSQTNEKLFF. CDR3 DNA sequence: TGTGCCACACTCGACAGGAGTCAAACTAATGAAAAACTGTTTTTT.

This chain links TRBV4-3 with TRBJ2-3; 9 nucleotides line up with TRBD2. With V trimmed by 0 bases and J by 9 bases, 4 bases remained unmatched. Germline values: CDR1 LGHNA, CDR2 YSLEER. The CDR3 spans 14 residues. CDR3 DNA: TGCGCCAGCAGCCAAGATCTTAGCGGGAGAACGCAGTATTTT. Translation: CASSQDLSGRTQYF.

The CDR3 reads CASSKAGGVADTQYF. The CDR3 coding sequence is TGTGCCAGCTCGAAGGCGGGAGGGGTAGCAGATACGCAGTATTTT. The gene calls are TRBV6-4 and TRBJ2-3; 9 bases match TRBD2. V shed 8 bases and J 4 bases; nucleotides not matched to a gene: 10. Germline CDR1 and CDR2: MRHNA and SNTAGT. This CDR3 region has 15 residues.

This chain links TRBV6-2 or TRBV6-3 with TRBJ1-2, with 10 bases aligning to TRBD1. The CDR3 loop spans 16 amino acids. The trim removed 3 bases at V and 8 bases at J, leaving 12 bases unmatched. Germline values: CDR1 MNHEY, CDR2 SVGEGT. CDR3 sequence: CASSYVGTGAFGGYTF. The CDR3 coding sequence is TGTGCCAGCAGTTATGTTGGGACAGGGGCATTCGGCGGCTACACCTTC.

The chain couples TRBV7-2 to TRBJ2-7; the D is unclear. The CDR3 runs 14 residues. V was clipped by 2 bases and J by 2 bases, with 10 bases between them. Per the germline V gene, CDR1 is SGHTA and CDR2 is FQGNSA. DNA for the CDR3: TGTGCCAGCAGCTTACCCCCCGTTGCCTACGAGCAGTACTTC. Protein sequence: CASSLPPVAYEQYF.

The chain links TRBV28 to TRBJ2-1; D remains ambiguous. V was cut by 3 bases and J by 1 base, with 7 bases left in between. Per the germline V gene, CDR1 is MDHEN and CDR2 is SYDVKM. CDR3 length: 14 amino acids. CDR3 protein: CASSFGGSYNEQFF. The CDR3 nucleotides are TGTGCCAGCAGTTTCGGCGGATCCTACAATGAGCAGTTCTTC.

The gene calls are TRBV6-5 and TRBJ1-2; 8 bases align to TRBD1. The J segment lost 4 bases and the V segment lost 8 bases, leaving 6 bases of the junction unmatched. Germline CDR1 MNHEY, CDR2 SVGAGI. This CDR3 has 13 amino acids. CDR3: CASGRGPGYGYTF. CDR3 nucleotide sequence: TGTGCCAGCGGCAGGGGGCCTGGCTATGGCTACACCTTC.

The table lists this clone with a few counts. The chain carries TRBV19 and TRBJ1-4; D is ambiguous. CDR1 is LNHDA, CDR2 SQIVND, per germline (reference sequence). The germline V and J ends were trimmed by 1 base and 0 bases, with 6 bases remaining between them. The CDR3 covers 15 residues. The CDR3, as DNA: TGTGCCAGTAGTATAGGTCGTACAACTAATGAAAAACTGTTTTTT. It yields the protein CASSIGRTTNEKLFF.

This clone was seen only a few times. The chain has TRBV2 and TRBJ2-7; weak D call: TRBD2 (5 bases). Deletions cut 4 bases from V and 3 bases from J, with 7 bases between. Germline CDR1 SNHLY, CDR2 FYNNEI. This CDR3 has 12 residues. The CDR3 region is CASSAEGYEQYF. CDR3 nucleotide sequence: TGTGCCAGCAGTGCTGAGGGCTACGAGCAGTACTTC.

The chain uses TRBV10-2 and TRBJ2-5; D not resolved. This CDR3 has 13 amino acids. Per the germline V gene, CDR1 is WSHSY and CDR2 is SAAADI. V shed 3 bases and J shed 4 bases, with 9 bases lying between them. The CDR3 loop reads CASSERGRETQYF. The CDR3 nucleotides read TGCGCCAGCAGTGAAAGAGGTAGAGAGACCCAGTACTTC.

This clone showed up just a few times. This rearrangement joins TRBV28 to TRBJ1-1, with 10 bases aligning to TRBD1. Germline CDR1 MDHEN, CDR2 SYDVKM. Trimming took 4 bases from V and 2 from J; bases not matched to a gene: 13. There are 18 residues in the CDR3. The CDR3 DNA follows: TGTGCCAGCAGTTCCCCCGGGGGGACAGGGGTTGGAAACACTGAAGCTTTCTTT. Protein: CASSSPGGTGVGNTEAFF.

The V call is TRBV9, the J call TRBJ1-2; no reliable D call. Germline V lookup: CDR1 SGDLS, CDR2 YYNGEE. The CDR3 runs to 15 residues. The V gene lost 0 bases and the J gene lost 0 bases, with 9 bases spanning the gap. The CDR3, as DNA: TGTGCCAGCAGCGTAGGAGTCGCAACTAACTATGGCTACACCTTC. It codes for CASSVGVATNYGYTF.